This TCR beta chain comes out of a study of T cell responses to AZD1222 COVID-19 vaccine. Notes on the study in general: Only a handful of individuals given AZD1222 were seropositive at baseline. Researchers took repertoire samples only after the peak T cell response had come.

Germline CDR1 is MNHEY and CDR2 is SVGAGI. The ends lost 6 bases at V and 2 bases at J; junction bases unmatched: 4. The CDR3 consists of 15 residues. About this clone: The antigen is undetermined.

Generated by immunoSEQ multiplex PCR, the TCRdb table keeps only in-frame clones and is missing some. The data show under 150,000 clones, around four fifths seen once. The material sequenced was peripheral blood, taken on day 0 of MenACWY control vaccination. The J gene is TRBJ1-5, the V gene TRBV6-5; 10 bases are shared with TRBD1. The sequence came from an adult in good health. The CDR3 DNA is TGTGCCAGCAGCAGGGACAGGGGAGGCAATCAGCCCCAGCATTTT. Residues: CASSRDRGGNQPQHF.